The entry below describes one T cell receptor (beta chain). This CDR3 comprises 15 residues. After removal of 3 bases from V and 3 bases from J, the junction contained 6 bases not matched to a gene. Germline V gives CDR1 SGHVS, CDR2 FQNEAQ. The data derive from a study of control samples from healthy donors and cancer patients. Libraries were prepared by immunoSEQ multiplex PCR; TCRdb keeps only in-frame clonotypes and omits some of them. Of about 60,000 clones in the sample, around 96% were seen once. This chain links TRBV7-8 with TRBJ2-3, with TRBD1 matching 7 bases. The sequence was collected from a young woman in good health. The sequencing sample was made of blood. CDR3 bases: TGTGCCAGCAGCTTGCCGGGACAGATAACAGATACGCAGTATTTT. It encodes CASSLPGQITDTQYF.